This T cell receptor (beta chain) was found in a study of CD4 and CD8 cells across lung adenocarcinoma regions. TCRdb used MiXCR to reprocess the PCR reads, holding one entry per CDR3 protein. Altogether about 25,000 distinct CDR3 sequences are present, 53% being singletons, with the ten largest covering about half. This clonotype is medium-sized in the sample. Germline V gives CDR1 MNHEY, CDR2 SVGAGI. The CDR3 spans 14 residues. Donors had localized lung adenocarcinoma, a non-small cell lung cancer. The chain combines TRBV6-5 with TRBJ2-1; 7 bases are shared with TRBD2. The J call is uncertain, as TRBJ2-7 better fits the DNA end. The TCR comes from a male donor with lung adenocarcinoma. The CD4 and CD8 labels of this study may be unreliable. Sequencing was carried out using CD8+ T cells from the center of a lung tumor. The CDR3 loop is CASSPRDGRNEQYF. In nucleotides, the CDR3 is TGTGCCAGCAGTCCCCGGGACGGGAGGAACGAGCAGTACTTC.